What follows is one TCR beta chain and its context. This sample was taken from a study of blood T cell repertoires in COVID-19. About the study: There were acute and convalescent COVID-19 samples, and they came from the United States, Italy and Spain.

Trimming at V came to 4 bases and at J to 1 base, leaving 5 bases not matched to a gene. The CDR3 length is 15 residues. Germline V CDR1 and CDR2: LNHDA, SQIVND (reference sequence). Data came from immunoSEQ multiplex PCR; TCRdb stores just in-frame clones and leaves some out. In the table there are a few hundred thousand clones, about 84% of which are singletons. The clonotype comes from a woman in her thirties or forties with acute COVID-19. The source material was PBMCs or T cells enriched from blood (not recorded which). This chain uses TRBV19 with TRBJ1-2; 8 bases line up with TRBD1. CDR3 sequence reads: CASSRGTGDNYGYTF. The DNA of the CDR3 is TGTGCCAGTAGTAGAGGGACAGGCGATAACTATGGCTACACCTTC.